This T cell receptor (beta chain) was sequenced in a study of graft-versus-host responses after intestinal transplantation. Looking at the study overall: Transplant types were multivisceral, liver-intestinal, or isolated intestinal. The recipients all started with anti-thymocyte globulin induction and then took tacrolimus and steroids for 3 to 4 years.

Note on this clone: Its cognate antigen is unknown.

Study-wide results and limits: Early HvG declines after transplant were associated with peak circulating GvH clone levels. GvH clones surfaced in recipient marrow, some emerging earlier in ileum or blood.

Germline V CDR1 and CDR2: SGHNT, YYREEE (reference sequence). The CDR3 spans 16 residues. Trimming pared 4 bases from V and 1 base from J, leaving 18 bases between. Clones were read by immunoSEQ multiplex PCR, and TCRdb kept only the in-frame ones, dropping some. Of approximately 89,000 clones in the sample, roughly 93% were seen once. The V gene is TRBV5-4, the J gene TRBJ2-7; perhaps TRBD2 as D (6 bases). The receptor comes from a human donor who was the organ donor for an intestinal transplant. The sample was unstimulated CD8+ T cells sorted from spleen or lymph node cells, taken before transplant. CDR3 in DNA: TGTGCCAGCAGCCGGGCGGGGCTCCCGGATTCCTACGAGCAGTACTTC. Its translation is CASSRAGLPDSYEQYF. Looking up the rest from reference TRBV5-4 and TRBJ2-7 gives the full variable domain: ETGVTQSPTHLIKTRGQQVTLRCSSQSGHNTVSWYQQALGQGPQFIFQYYREEENGRGNFPPRFSGLQFPNYSSELNVNALELDDSALYLCASSRAGLPDSYEQYFGPGTRLTVT.